This note documents a single T cell receptor beta chain sequence. Original methodology: Reference gene primers were amplified, and this amplification served to estimate nucleated cell counts. The repertoire was sequenced with immunoSEQ multiplex PCR; TCRdb's copy has only in-frame clones and lacks some. The V and J calls and clone size are taken from that table; D and trimming were inferred from the DNA. The sample consists of 150,000 to 180,000 clones, roughly nine tenths of them appearing once. This CDR3 is built from 13 residues. Germline values: CDR1 SGHVS, CDR2 FNYEAQ. Trimming shortened V by 8 bases and J by 1 base, and 11 bases separated the two germline ends. This sample is drawn from a study of blood T cell repertoires in COVID-19. Study-level background: Both acute and convalescent COVID-19 samples were obtained from the United States, Italy and Spain. From T cells, B-cell-depleted T cells, or PBMCs came the material, which was cDNA or gDNA.

The chain recombines TRBV7-6 with TRBJ1-1; D not resolved. Sequenced input: peripheral blood. The receptor was derived from a man aged 45-65 years with acute or convalescent COVID-19. The CDR3 sequence is CASSQVGNTEAFF. Written as DNA, the CDR3 is TGTGCCAGCTCCCAAGTCGGGAACACTGAAGCTTTCTTT.